One and the same sample provided the 28 T cell receptor beta chains below, sequenced in a study of shared T cell receptors in the human thymus (dated by TCRdb to 2020 to 2022). The library relied on the immunoSEQ multiplex PCR assay. TCRdb took this table from immuneACCESS and kept in-frame rearrangements with V and J called. Such tables lack part of the clones; where checked against another copy, unresolved V genes explain under half of the gap, and the rest is unexplained. Recorded for this sample are fewer than 700,000 clones; roughly 88% of them occurred a single time. The ten most abundant clones make up around 0.0099% of the sample. These data also featured in a second study, about human thymus T cells.

Specimen: thymocytes. These TCRs come from a boy under two years old with a congenital heart defect. Donor details come from another sample of the same person, matched by shared clones.

This chain links TRBV10-3 with TRBJ2-5, with 9 positions matching TRBD2. Germline V lookup: CDR1 ENHRY, CDR2 SYGVKD. The trim removed 8 bases at V and 5 bases at J, leaving 9 bases unmatched. There are 14 residues in the CDR3. The CDR3 nucleotides are TGTGCCATCGCGACGCGGGAGGGGAAGGAGACCCAGTACTTC. Encoded protein: CAIATREGKETQYF.

The chain joins TRBV5-1 to TRBJ2-1; 10 bases map to TRBD2. V lost 4 bases and J lost 8; bases outside the gene matches: 9. Germline CDR1 SGHRS, CDR2 YFSETQ. The CDR3 contains 15 residues. The CDR3 DNA reads as TGCGCCAGCAGCCCCGCGGGACTAGCGATCCATGAGCAGTTCTTC. This gives the protein CASSPAGLAIHEQFF.

The chain combines TRBV19 with TRBJ1-2, with unresolved D. The germline gives CDR1 LNHDA, CDR2 SQIVND (reference sequence). The length of the CDR3 is 14 residues. V lost 4 bases to trimming and J lost 0 bases, with 9 bases between them. CDR3 amino acids: CASSSGEPNYGYTF. CDR3 in DNA: TGTGCCAGTAGTAGCGGTGAACCTAACTATGGCTACACCTTC.

V usage is TRBV11-2 and J usage is TRBJ2-1; TRBD2 aligns across 12 bases. Germline V lookup: CDR1 SGHAT, CDR2 FQNNGV. The CDR3 covers 15 residues. J lost 5 bases, V lost 1 base, and 0 bases had no gene match. The CDR3 nucleotides read TGTGCCAGCAGCTTAGGGACTAGCGGGGACAATGAGCAGTTCTTC. Protein: CASSLGTSGDNEQFF.

V gene TRBV29-1 combines with J gene TRBJ2-7; 11 nucleotides agree with TRBD2. The trim removed 1 base at V and 3 bases at J, leaving 5 bases unmatched. The CDR3 length is 15 residues. In germline, CDR1 is SQVTM, CDR2 ANQGSEA. The chain's CDR3 is CSVEGRSGRVYEQYF. CDR3 sequence (DNA): TGCAGCGTTGAAGGTCGTAGCGGGAGGGTCTACGAGCAGTACTTC.

This sequence joins TRBV28 and TRBJ2-3, with TRBD1 as a possible D gene (5 bases). CDR1 and CDR2 from the germline V gene are MDHEN and SYDVKM. Trimming shortened V by 5 bases and J by 10 bases, and 10 bases separated the two germline ends. This CDR3 has 11 amino acids. The CDR3 loop is CASSKQVAQYF. The CDR3 DNA reads TGTGCCAGCAGTAAACAGGTCGCGCAGTATTTT.

This clone turned up a few times. This rearrangement joins TRBV27 to TRBJ1-1; 7 bases match TRBD1. CDR3 size: 13 residues. The junction had 4 bases not matched to a gene; V was cut back by 6 bases and J by 3 bases. Germline values: CDR1 MNHEY, CDR2 SMNVEV (reference sequence). This chain's CDR3 is CASRAQGYTEAFF. CDR3 nucleotides: TGTGCCAGCAGGGCACAGGGGTACACTGAAGCTTTCTTT.

V and J are TRBV28 and TRBJ1-5; 7 nucleotides agree with TRBD1. The ends lost 4 bases at V and 0 bases at J; junction bases unmatched: 15. Germline V gives CDR1 MDHEN, CDR2 SYDVKM. This CDR3 spans 19 amino acids. The DNA of the CDR3 is TGTGCCAGCAGTTCGAGCCAGGGACAGCTCGGGAATAGCAATCAGCCCCAGCATTTT. It translates to CASSSSQGQLGNSNQPQHF. The variable domain in full, completed from reference TRBV28 and TRBJ1-5, reads DVKVTQSSRYLVKRTGEKVFLECVQDMDHENMFWYRQDPGLGLRLIYFSYDVKMKEKGDIPEGYSVSREKKERFSLILESASTNQTSMYLCASSSSQGQLGNSNQPQHFGDGTRLSIL.

The V and J genes are TRBV28 and TRBJ2-7; 11 bases match TRBD2. In germline, CDR1 is MDHEN, CDR2 SYDVKM. This CDR3 is built from 19 residues. Losses at the gene ends were 6 bases for V and 5 bases for J; bases not matched to a gene: 21. The CDR3 reads CASRVGPGTSGGVPHEQYF. In DNA, the CDR3 is TGTGCCAGCAGAGTCGGTCCCGGGACTAGCGGAGGGGTCCCCCACGAGCAGTACTTC.

The chain carries TRBV20-1 and TRBJ2-7, with unresolved D. The CDR3 runs to 9 residues. CDR1 is DFQATT and CDR2 is SNEGSKA in the germline V gene (reference sequence). V lost 4 bases to trimming and J lost 6 bases, with 4 bases between them. CDR3 protein: CSANSEQYF. Here the CDR3 DNA reads TGCAGTGCTAATAGCGAGCAGTACTTC.

This sequence joins TRBV7-9 and TRBJ2-3; 11 bases map to TRBD2. V was clipped by 5 bases and J by 3 bases; unmatched bases: 7. CDR1 and CDR2 from the germline V gene are SEHNR and FQNEAQ (reference sequence). There are 16 residues in the CDR3. CDR3: CASSARLAGWTDTQYF. CDR3 DNA: TGTGCCAGCAGCGCCAGACTAGCGGGATGGACAGATACGCAGTATTTT.

V gene TRBV28 combines with J gene TRBJ2-1; TRBD2 agrees at 14 bases. The CDR3 spans 18 residues. J gave up 5 bases and V 5 bases, and 11 bases lay outside the gene matches. CDR1 MDHEN and CDR2 SYDVKM come from the germline V gene. The CDR3 nucleotides read TGTGCCAGCAGTCCTATAGGGACTAGCGGGAGCCCCCACAATGAGCAGTTCTTC. Translating gives CASSPIGTSGSPHNEQFF. Combining the CDR3 with reference TRBV28 and TRBJ2-1 gives the whole variable domain DVKVTQSSRYLVKRTGEKVFLECVQDMDHENMFWYRQDPGLGLRLIYFSYDVKMKEKGDIPEGYSVSREKKERFSLILESASTNQTSMYLCASSPIGTSGSPHNEQFFGPGTRLTVL.

The V gene is TRBV15, the J gene TRBJ1-5, with D unclear. V was pared by 3 bases and J by 5 bases, with 5 bases between. This CDR3 is 12 amino acids long. The germline CDR1 and CDR2 sequences are LNHNV and YYDKDF (reference sequence). This chain's CDR3 is CATSSQDQPQHF. DNA for the CDR3: TGTGCCACCAGCAGCCAGGATCAGCCCCAGCATTTT.

The V and J genes are TRBV5-1 and TRBJ1-2; D possibly corresponds to TRBD1 (6 bases). The CDR3 is 14 residues long. The V and J ends lost 4 bases and 6 bases respectively, with 16 bases between them. Germline-derived CDR1 and CDR2 are SGHRS and YFSETQ. Written as DNA, the CDR3 is TGCGCCAGCAGCCCATCCCCCCCAGGGGATGGCTACACCTTC. Translating it yields CASSPSPPGDGYTF.

This chain connects TRBV5-1 to TRBJ2-3; TRBD2 matches at 8 bases. The CDR3 length is 14 residues. CDR1 SGHRS and CDR2 YFSETQ come from the germline V gene. Trimming cost V 6 bases and J 0 bases; bases outside gene matches: 3. CDR3: CASTKRESTDTQYF. The CDR3 coding sequence is TGCGCCAGCACCAAGCGGGAGAGCACAGATACGCAGTATTTT.

The rearrangement uses TRBV4-2 and TRBJ2-3; 10 nucleotides align to TRBD2. CDR1 is LGHNA, CDR2 YNFKEQ, per germline. Trimming took 7 bases from V and 4 from J; bases not matched to a gene: 11. There are 16 residues in the CDR3. Written as DNA, the CDR3 is TGTGCCAGCATGGGTCCCAGCGGGAGGGCTGCAGATACGCAGTATTTT. Translation gives CASMGPSGRAADTQYF.

J is TRBJ2-1 and V is TRBV6-1; D might be TRBD2 (5 bases). Deletions cut 4 bases from V and 12 bases from J, with 22 bases between. The CDR3 is 15 amino acids. Germline CDR1 MNHNS, CDR2 SASEGT. The CDR3 nucleotides are TGTGCCAGCAGTGTCACCCGGACTCGCCGGCACGCGCAGTTCTTC. Amino acids: CASSVTRTRRHAQFF.

J is TRBJ2-5 and V is TRBV7-2; D perhaps matches TRBD1 (5 bases). V shed 10 bases and J shed 5 bases, with 11 bases lying between them. This CDR3 is 11 amino acids long. Germline loops: CDR1 SGHTA, CDR2 FQGNSA. CDR3 coding DNA: TGTGCCACTACAGGTCACGAGACCCAGTACTTC. This codes for CATTGHETQYF.

The chain joins TRBV7-9 to TRBJ1-2; 10 nucleotides agree with TRBD1. The CDR3 loop spans 15 amino acids. The V segment lost 3 bases and the J segment 5 bases; nucleotides outside the gene matches: 6. Germline CDR1 reads SEHNR; CDR2 reads FQNEAQ (reference sequence). The CDR3 region has the DNA TGTGCCAGCAGCTTTCGGACAGGGGGGAAATATGGCTACACCTTC. Amino acid sequence: CASSFRTGGKYGYTF.

The chain employs TRBV5-1 and TRBJ2-3; 12 nucleotides agree with TRBD2. The CDR3 extends over 16 amino acids. The junction had 6 bases not matched to a gene; V was cut back by 4 bases and J by 3 bases. The germline gives CDR1 SGHRS, CDR2 YFSETQ. The DNA for the CDR3 is TGCGCCAGCAGCCCCCCCCTAGCGGGAGGGACAGATACGCAGTATTTT. Protein product: CASSPPLAGGTDTQYF. The full variable domain, completed using reference TRBV5-1 and TRBJ2-3, is KAGVTQTPRYLIKTRGQQVTLSCSPISGHRSVSWYQQTPGQGLQFLFEYFSETQRNKGNFPGRFSGRQFSNSRSEMNVSTLELGDSALYLCASSPPLAGGTDTQYFGPGTRLTVL.

The sample holds a few counts of this clone. V gene TRBV19 combines with J gene TRBJ2-7, with 11 bases matching TRBD2. V shed 5 bases, J shed 2 bases, and the junction held 5 bases outside the gene matches. Germline-derived CDR1 and CDR2 are LNHDA and SQIVND (reference sequence). This CDR3 spans 15 amino acids. The CDR3 here is CASSSPGLAAYEQYF. CDR3 coding DNA: TGTGCCAGTAGTTCTCCGGGACTAGCGGCCTACGAGCAGTACTTC. Full variable domain (remainder filled in from reference TRBV19 and TRBJ2-7): DGGITQSPKYLFRKEGQNVTLSCEQNLNHDAMYWYRQDPGQGLRLIYYSQIVNDFQKGDIAEGYSVSREKKESFPLTVTSAQKNPTAFYLCASSSPGLAAYEQYFGPGTRLTVT.

V usage is TRBV4-3 and J usage is TRBJ2-3; 8 bases match TRBD2. From germline, CDR1 is LGHNA and CDR2 YSLEER. This CDR3 has 20 amino acids. J lost 4 bases, V lost 2 bases, and 20 bases had no gene match. The CDR3 protein is CASSQRGTGGPSVPADTQYF. In DNA, the CDR3 is TGCGCCAGCAGCCAAAGGGGAACGGGAGGGCCGTCCGTTCCAGCAGATACGCAGTATTTT.

J is TRBJ1-2 and V is TRBV25-1; D perhaps matches TRBD1 (6 bases). Between the trimmed V and J ends, which lost 2 bases and 0 bases, there was a span of 16 bases. This CDR3 contains 17 residues. Germline-derived CDR1 and CDR2 are MGHDK and SYGVNS. The CDR3 DNA sequence: TGTGCCAGCAGTGAAGGGGGCGGATCACCCTCTAACTATGGCTACACCTTC. Its protein is CASSEGGGSPSNYGYTF.

This chain connects TRBV7-2 to TRBJ1-3, with D hard to call. The CDR3 spans 15 residues. The ends were cut back, 3 bases at V and 1 base at J, with 10 bases in the middle. The germline gives CDR1 SGHTA, CDR2 FQGNSA. The CDR3 nucleotides are TGTGCCAGCAGCTTCACCGAGGTTTCTGGAAACACCATATATTTT. Protein sequence: CASSFTEVSGNTIYF.

The chain joins TRBV4-2 to TRBJ2-3; 11 bases fit TRBD2. The length of the CDR3 is 16 residues. V lost 1 base and J lost 2; bases outside the gene matches: 2. CDR1 and CDR2 (germline): LGHNA, YNFKEQ. The CDR3 DNA sequence: TGTGCCAGCAGCCAAGTAGCGGGAGGGATCACAGATACGCAGTATTTT. This codes for CASSQVAGGITDTQYF.

The V call is TRBV25-1, the J call TRBJ2-1; TRBD2 matches 7 bases. Germline V gene sequence: CDR1 MGHDK, CDR2 SYGVNS. The CDR3 sequence is 14 residues long. Trimming removed 5 bases from V and 7 bases from J; junction bases left unmatched: 8. CDR3: CASSPAGERNEQFF. Here the CDR3 DNA reads TGTGCCAGCAGTCCGGCGGGGGAAAGGAATGAGCAGTTCTTC.

This clone turned up a few times. The chain joins TRBV6-5 to TRBJ1-3, with TRBD1 identical over 9 bases. V was clipped by 10 bases and J by 7 bases; unmatched bases: 11. CDR3 length: 14 amino acids. In germline, CDR1 is MNHEY, CDR2 SVGAGI. The DNA for the CDR3 is TGTGCCACCCGGGACAGGGTGAGGCGGAACACCATATATTTT. It encodes CATRDRVRRNTIYF.

The chain carries TRBV10-3 and TRBJ1-1, with D perhaps TRBD1 (6 bases). Germline V lookup: CDR1 ENHRY, CDR2 SYGVKD. The CDR3 is made up of 16 amino acids. V lost 6 bases and J lost 4, with 21 bases in between. The CDR3 DNA is TGTGCCATCAGGACGACAGGTCTTACGTTCGGCACTGAAGCTTTCTTT. It codes for CAIRTTGLTFGTEAFF.